This entry concerns a single T cell receptor beta chain. This sample is drawn from a study of technical replicates of blood from several donors. Assay used: immunoSEQ multiplex PCR; TCRdb lists only in-frame clones, some missing. The profile covers 70,000 to 95,000 clones, with approximately 96% appearing a single time and under 0.3% taken by the ten largest. The V end lost 2 bases, the J end lost 5 bases, and 13 bases lay between the germline ends. There are 15 residues in the CDR3. CDR1 and CDR2 (germline): MNHEY, SVGAGI. The clonotype comes from a human donor in good health. The chain carries TRBV6-5 and TRBJ1-3, with D possibly being TRBD1 (5 bases). Material: T cells isolated from PBMCs. CDR3 nucleotide sequence: TGTGCCAGCAGTTACACCCAGGGTTATAGAAACACCATATATTTT. Protein sequence: CASSYTQGYRNTIYF.